These 27 T cell receptor beta chains were sequenced from one sample in a study of beta chain bispecific antibodies for T cell cancers. Expansion lasted approximately three days, with either anti-CD3 antibody OKT3 or CD3/CD28 beads. For these receptors, no antigen is known. Findings and limits, study-wide: Normal T cells contributed less of the targeted TRBV signal than the leukemia cells did.

MiXCR, run by TCRdb on the 5' RACE reads, gives a single entry per CDR3 protein. The sample carries 8,400 or so distinct CDR3 sequences, 2.2% recorded once. This specimen was T cells from a healthy donor cultured with Jurkat leukemia cells, taken from a culture containing an anti-CD19 bispecific antibody. These receptors all come from a human donor in good health. Some clones in this sample may be carry-over from other donors' samples.

This clonotype was counted at least ten times. The J gene is TRBJ2-5, the V gene TRBV25-1; D ambiguous. Germline CDR1 MGHDK, CDR2 SYGVNS. The V end was cut by 2 bases, the J end by 1 base, with 8 bases between. This CDR3 has 14 amino acids. The CDR3 bases are TGTGCCAGCAGTGAAAGTGGGATCCAAGAGACCCAGTACTTC. This translates into CASSESGIQETQYF.

Many counts were recorded for this clonotype. The chain is built from TRBV28 and TRBJ1-5; 9 nucleotides match TRBD1. The CDR3 spans 14 residues. The germline CDR1 and CDR2 sequences are MDHEN and SYDVKM. V shed 7 bases and J 0 bases; nucleotides not matched to a gene: 1. Written as DNA, the CDR3 is TGTGCCAGCAAGGGACAGGGTAGCAATCAGCCCCAGCATTTT. Translation gives CASKGQGSNQPQHF.

This clonotype was seen many times. The rearrangement uses TRBV10-3 and TRBJ2-2; 8 bases fit TRBD1. The CDR3 spans 19 residues. The ends lost 1 base at V and 2 bases at J; junction bases unmatched: 12. Germline V CDR1 and CDR2: ENHRY, SYGVKD. The CDR3 DNA sequence: TGTGCCATCAGTGAGTGGGACAGGCCCCTCCTTCTCAACACCGGGGAGCTGTTTTTT. It codes for CAISEWDRPLLLNTGELFF.

This clonotype was seen many times. The gene calls are TRBV5-1 and TRBJ1-5; D possibly corresponds to TRBD1 (5 bases). This CDR3 spans 16 amino acids. The germline V gene encodes CDR1 SGHRS and CDR2 YFSETQ. Trimming removed 7 bases at V and 5 bases at J, with 22 bases between. The CDR3 reads CASQFVTGRIHQPQHF. CDR3 nucleotides: TGCGCCAGCCAGTTTGTCACAGGAAGGATCCATCAGCCCCAGCATTTT.

This clonotype was recorded at least ten times. The rearrangement joins TRBV12-3 or TRBV12-4 to TRBJ2-7; 7 positions match TRBD2. This CDR3 is built from 14 residues. V was clipped by 6 bases and J by 4 bases; unmatched bases: 9. The chain's CDR3 is CASSPGLQNYEQYF. CDR3 bases: TGTGCCAGCAGCCCGGGACTACAGAATTACGAGCAGTACTTC.

This clonotype was recorded many times. The V call is TRBV7-9, the J call TRBJ2-1; unclear D gene. Germline V lookup: CDR1 SEHNR, CDR2 FQNEAQ (reference sequence). CDR3 length: 14 amino acids. V was shortened by 3 bases and J by 0 bases, with 6 bases between the two germline ends. CDR3 amino acids: CASSFVSSYNEQFF. As DNA, the CDR3 is TGTGCCAGCAGCTTCGTGAGCTCCTACAATGAGCAGTTCTTC.

By share, this clonotype counts as medium-sized. The chain combines TRBV7-6 with TRBJ2-1, with D possibly TRBD2 on 6 matching bases. V lost 0 bases and J 6 bases, leaving 9 bases between the germline ends. Germline V gives CDR1 SGHVS, CDR2 FNYEAQ. CDR3 size: 14 residues. The CDR3, as DNA: TGTGCCAGCAGCTTAGCCCGGGACTTCAATGAGCAGTTCTTC. This sequence encodes CASSLARDFNEQFF.

This clonotype was recorded a few times. This sequence joins TRBV4-1 and TRBJ2-6; D perhaps matches TRBD1 (6 bases). Germline values: CDR1 MGHRA, CDR2 YSYEKL. V lost 0 bases, J lost 6 bases, and 12 bases lay in between. CDR3 length: 16 amino acids. The CDR3 DNA sequence: TGCGCCAGCAGCCAAGAACCTTACAGGGAGGCCAACGTCCTGACTTTC. This gives the protein CASSQEPYREANVLTF.

This clonotype was counted many times. This chain uses TRBV5-1 with TRBJ1-1; tentatively, D is TRBD1 (5 bases). This CDR3 has 15 residues. Germline-derived CDR1 and CDR2 are SGHRS and YFSETQ. The V end was cut by 0 bases, the J end by 5 bases, with 14 bases between. CDR3 in amino acids: CASSLAGLWGTEAFF. The CDR3 region has the DNA TGCGCCAGCAGCTTGGCCGGCCTTTGGGGGACTGAAGCTTTCTTT. The variable domain in full, completed from reference TRBV5-1 and TRBJ1-1, reads KAGVTQTPRYLIKTRGQQVTLSCSPISGHRSVSWYQQTPGQGLQFLFEYFSETQRNKGNFPGRFSGRQFSNSRSEMNVSTLELGDSALYLCASSLAGLWGTEAFFGQGTRLTVV.

The sample holds many counts of this clonotype. The chain recombines TRBV5-5 with TRBJ1-4; D is ambiguous. The CDR3 runs 17 residues. The V gene's germline CDR1 is SGHKS and CDR2 YYEKEE (reference sequence). V lost 0 bases, J lost 1 base, and 13 bases lay in between. CDR3: CASSLEAVRRTNEKLFF. The CDR3 DNA reads as TGTGCCAGCAGCTTGGAGGCGGTTCGGCGAACTAATGAAAAACTGTTTTTT. The variable domain in full, completed from reference TRBV5-5 and TRBJ1-4, reads DAGVTQSPTHLIKTRGQQVTLRCSPISGHKSVSWYQQVLGQGPQFIFQYYEKEERGRGNFPDRFSARQFPNYSSELNVNALLLGDSALYLCASSLEAVRRTNEKLFFGSGTQLSVL.

There are many counts of this clonotype. This rearrangement joins TRBV5-1 to TRBJ2-2, with D uncertain. Trimming removed 2 bases at V and 4 bases at J, with 0 bases between. CDR3 length: 11 amino acids. Germline CDR1 and CDR2: SGHRS and YFSETQ. The CDR3, as DNA: TGCGCCAGCAGCTTCACCGGGGAGCTGTTTTTT. Its translation: CASSFTGELFF.

This clonotype was recorded many times. The V gene is TRBV20-1, the J gene TRBJ2-5; D unclear. CDR1 and CDR2 from the germline V gene are DFQATT and SNEGSKA (reference sequence). CDR3 size: 14 residues. V lost 0 bases and J lost 3, with 11 bases in between. The CDR3 DNA is TGCAGTGCTAGAGATCGGGTAGGAGAAGAGACCCAGTACTTC. Amino acids: CSARDRVGEETQYF.

In this sample, this clonotype turned up many times. V is TRBV18 and J is TRBJ1-5; no firm D call. The V gene lost 6 bases and the J gene lost 1 base, with 10 bases spanning the gap. Germline CDR1 KGHSH, CDR2 LQKENI. There are 14 residues in the CDR3. The CDR3 here is CASSPGISNQPQHF. The CDR3 DNA sequence: TGTGCCAGCTCCCCAGGAATAAGCAATCAGCCCCAGCATTTT.

This clonotype has ten or more counts. V and J are TRBV7-9 and TRBJ1-2; weak D call: TRBD1 (5 bases). The V end was cut by 4 bases, the J end by 7 bases, with 13 bases between. The CDR3 is 13 amino acids. In germline, CDR1 is SEHNR, CDR2 FQNEAQ (reference sequence). The CDR3 DNA is TGTGCCAGCAGCTCCTCCAGGGAAGGTGGCTACACCTTC. Translating gives CASSSSREGGYTF.

This clonotype was counted at least ten times. The chain recombines TRBV20-1 with TRBJ1-4, with D maybe TRBD1 (6 bases). V was pared by 3 bases and J by 13 bases, with 9 bases between. The length of the CDR3 is 10 residues. The germline gives CDR1 DFQATT, CDR2 SNEGSKA (reference sequence). CDR3 sequence: CSASAGALFF. The DNA of the CDR3 is TGCAGTGCTAGCGCAGGGGCACTGTTTTTT.

By sample share, this clonotype is medium-sized. The V gene is TRBV11-2, the J gene TRBJ2-1; unclear D gene. The CDR3 totals 13 residues. V lost 1 base and J 11 bases, leaving 12 bases between the germline ends. The germline V gene has CDR1 SGHAT and CDR2 FQNNGV. CDR3 bases: TGTGCCAGCAGCTTAGGTGGGCCTCGAAAGCAGTTCTTC. It codes for CASSLGGPRKQFF.

This clonotype was seen more than once but under ten times. The chain is built from TRBV18 and TRBJ2-7, with D maybe TRBD1 (5 bases). CDR1 is KGHSH and CDR2 is LQKENI in the germline V gene. V was pared by 5 bases and J by 6 bases, with 17 bases between. This CDR3 region has 14 residues. CDR3 region: CASSVDAGQGEQYF. DNA for the CDR3: TGTGCCAGCTCAGTTGACGCAGGGCAGGGCGAGCAGTACTTC.

This clonotype was observed many times. The rearrangement joins TRBV7-3 to TRBJ2-3; tentatively, D is TRBD2 (7 bases). V lost 1 base and J lost 3, with 11 bases in between. The CDR3 sequence is 15 residues long. The germline gives CDR1 SGHTA, CDR2 FQGTGA. The CDR3 nucleotides are TGTGCCAGCAGCTTAAACGGGGGGCCTACAGATACGCAGTATTTT. Its translation: CASSLNGGPTDTQYF.

This clonotype was observed many times. The CDR3 loop reads CAISESYSTDTQYF. In DNA, the CDR3 is TGTGCCATCAGTGAGTCGTACAGCACAGATACGCAGTATTTT. The chain employs TRBV10-3 and TRBJ2-3; D not certain. Trimming left V 0 bases short and J 0 bases short, with 4 bases between. Germline V gene sequence: CDR1 ENHRY, CDR2 SYGVKD. The CDR3 totals 14 residues.

This clonotype was counted many times. V gene TRBV5-6 combines with J gene TRBJ2-7; no clear D gene. The ends were cut back, 2 bases at V and 5 bases at J, with 14 bases in the middle. Per the germline V gene, CDR1 is SGHDT and CDR2 is YYEEEE. The CDR3 has 14 residues. CDR3 nucleotide sequence: TGTGCCAGCAGCTTCTCAAGTGCCCCCCACGAGCAGTACTTC. It specifies CASSFSSAPHEQYF.

This clonotype came up many times. The chain links TRBV20-1 to TRBJ2-5; 8 bases fit TRBD2. J was trimmed by 1 base and V by 1 base; bases with no gene match: 8. The CDR3 runs 16 residues. CDR1 is DFQATT and CDR2 is SNEGSKA in the germline V gene (reference sequence). This CDR3 is CSARVGGGGTQETQYF. Written as DNA, the CDR3 is TGCAGTGCTAGAGTAGGAGGCGGGGGGACCCAAGAGACCCAGTACTTC.

The chain has TRBV5-6 and TRBJ2-3, with TRBD2 matching over 10 bases. V lost 1 base and J lost 5; bases outside the gene matches: 7. The CDR3 consists of 16 residues. Germline assignment: CDR1 SGHDT and CDR2 YYEEEE. CDR3 in DNA: TGTGCCAGCAGCTTGAGTAAGCGGGGGGGCTTAGATACGCAGTATTTT. Protein sequence: CASSLSKRGGLDTQYF.

This clonotype came up a few times. The chain carries TRBV19 and TRBJ1-5, with D unclear. Trimming took off 9 bases at V and 9 bases at J, with 15 bases between the two ends. The V gene's germline CDR1 is LNHDA and CDR2 SQIVND (reference sequence). The CDR3 contains 12 residues. CDR3 sequence (DNA): TGTGCCAGCCATGAATGGTGTGGGCCCCAGCATTTT. Amino acids: CASHEWCGPQHF. Drawing the rest from reference TRBV19 and TRBJ1-5, the complete variable domain is DGGITQSPKYLFRKEGQNVTLSCEQNLNHDAMYWYRQDPGQGLRLIYYSQIVNDFQKGDIAEGYSVSREKKESFPLTVTSAQKNPTAFYLCASHEWCGPQHFGDGTRLSIL.

This clonotype came up many times. This sequence joins TRBV27 and TRBJ1-1; 9 nucleotides line up with TRBD1. V trimming: 2 bases; J trimming: 5 bases; junction bases outside the gene matches: 3. CDR3 length equals 14 residues. Per germline, CDR1 MNHEY and CDR2 SMNVEV (reference sequence). The chain's CDR3 is CASSLMTGGTEAFF. CDR3 nucleotides: TGTGCCAGCAGTTTAATGACAGGGGGAACTGAAGCTTTCTTT.

This clonotype was counted ten times or more. The chain couples TRBV20-1 to TRBJ2-5; 8 nucleotides agree with TRBD2. Germline V gives CDR1 DFQATT, CDR2 SNEGSKA (reference sequence). V trimming: 3 bases; J trimming: 0 bases; junction bases outside the gene matches: 3. The CDR3 sequence is 14 residues long. The CDR3 DNA reads TGCAGTGCTAGCGAGCGGGGGTACCAAGAGACCCAGTACTTC. It is translated as CSASERGYQETQYF.

This clonotype was recorded at least ten times. This chain connects TRBV5-6 to TRBJ1-1; no firm D call. In germline, CDR1 is SGHDT, CDR2 YYEEEE. This CDR3 contains 11 residues. Trimming removed 8 bases from V and 4 bases from J, with 9 bases in between. CDR3 in amino acids: CASWEGTEAFF. CDR3 sequence (DNA): TGTGCCAGTTGGGAGGGCACTGAAGCTTTCTTT.

The gene calls are TRBV5-6 and TRBJ1-1, with 7 positions matching TRBD1. Germline V gene data show CDR1 as SGHDT and CDR2 as YYEEEE. With 4 bases clipped from V and 6 bases from J, the junction kept 18 bases outside the gene matches. The CDR3 is 17 residues long. CDR3 nucleotide sequence: TGTGCCAGCAGCCCGATAGGTAAACAGGGGAGGGTTGCTGAAGCTTTCTTT. Translation gives CASSPIGKQGRVAEAFF.